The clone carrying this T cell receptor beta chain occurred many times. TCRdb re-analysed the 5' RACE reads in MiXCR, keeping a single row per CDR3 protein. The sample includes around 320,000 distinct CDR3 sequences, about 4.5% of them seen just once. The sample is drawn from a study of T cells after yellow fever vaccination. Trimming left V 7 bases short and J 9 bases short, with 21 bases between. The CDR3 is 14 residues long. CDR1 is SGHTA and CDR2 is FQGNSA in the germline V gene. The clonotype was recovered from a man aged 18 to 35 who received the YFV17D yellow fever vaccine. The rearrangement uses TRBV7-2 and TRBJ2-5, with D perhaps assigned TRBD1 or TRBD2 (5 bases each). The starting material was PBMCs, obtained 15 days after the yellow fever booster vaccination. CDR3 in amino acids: CASTSRGARTSQYF. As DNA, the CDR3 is TGTGCCAGCACCTCCCGGGGCGCGCGGACTTCCCAGTACTTC.